This T cell receptor (beta chain) appears in the sequencing data of a study of CD8 T cells in ankylosing spondylitis. Regarding this clonotype: Its antigen is undetermined.

CDR3 size: 17 residues. The germline V gene has CDR1 ENHRY and CDR2 SYGVKD. V lost 5 bases and J 0 bases, leaving 18 bases between the germline ends. Study-wide results and caveats: The study identified a TCR beta motif of several highly homologous variants that appeared characteristic of ankylosing spondylitis blood. Earlier literature documents some of the motif variants in reactive arthritis synovial fluid and blood.

One entry per CDR3 protein, called by TCRdb with MiXCR from the 5' RACE reads. The repertoire holds around 390,000 distinct CDR3 sequences, about 22% seen once, with roughly a sixth in the top ten. The source is a male donor with ankylosing spondylitis. The genes are TRBV10-3 and TRBJ2-3, with a weak D call TRBD1 (5 bases). The sequencing input was blood, either unsorted or a sorted T cell fraction (not recorded which). The CDR3, as DNA: TGTGCCATCAGTCGGCCTCCGAAGGGGATAAGCACAGATACGCAGTATTTT. Its protein product is CAISRPPKGISTDTQYF.